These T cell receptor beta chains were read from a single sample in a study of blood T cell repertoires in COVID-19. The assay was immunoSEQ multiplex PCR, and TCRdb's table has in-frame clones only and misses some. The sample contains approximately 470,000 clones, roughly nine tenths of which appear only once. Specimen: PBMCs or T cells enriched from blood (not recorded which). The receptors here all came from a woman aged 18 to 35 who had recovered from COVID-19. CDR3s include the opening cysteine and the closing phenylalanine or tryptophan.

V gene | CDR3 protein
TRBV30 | CAWSGLAGGPFYNEQFF
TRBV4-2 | CASSQELAGGPAEQFF
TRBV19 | CASSDDRVRNTEAFF
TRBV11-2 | CASSRRDRGIYGYTF
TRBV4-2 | CASSLRLAGGGDEQFF
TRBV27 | CASSQFPGDGYTF
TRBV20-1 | CSARDIETQYF
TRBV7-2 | CASSLAGGLIRSKETQYF
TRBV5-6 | CASSLGEVNSPLHF
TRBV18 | CASSASREKLFF
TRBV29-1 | CSVEWWTSGVQETQYF
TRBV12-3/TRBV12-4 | CASSYAQNQPQHF
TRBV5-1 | CASSLGTSGQETQYF
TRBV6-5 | CASSYRGGAVDEQYF
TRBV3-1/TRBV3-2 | CASRTLADGEGTQYF
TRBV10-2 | CASSGGPAFF
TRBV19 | CASSIGEATEAFF
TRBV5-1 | CASSAGTGRGTGELFF
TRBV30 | CAWSPQGGLVETQYF
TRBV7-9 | CASSSPFSGGANEQFF
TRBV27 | CASSSLQTRSFNQPQHF
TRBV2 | CASSEAGGGQESNEKLFF
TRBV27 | CASSWGLAGDTQYF
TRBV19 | CASSIDGDRDAEAFF
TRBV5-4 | CASSPGQQETQYF
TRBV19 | CASSSRLRAPGNTIYF
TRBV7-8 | CASSPFRGRLIIDEKLFF
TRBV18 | CASSPPYLDEQFF
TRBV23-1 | CASSHPGRTNTGELFF
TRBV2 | CASSELSEAFF
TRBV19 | CASSIVQGNTEAFF
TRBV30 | CAWNSRGMNTEAFF
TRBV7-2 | CASSTRTSGGNIQYF
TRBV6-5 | CASSYSMEASGAQYF
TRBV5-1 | CASSPTTETNTEAFF
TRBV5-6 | CASGKTGNSYEQYF
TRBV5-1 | CASSPGDRGNTEAFF
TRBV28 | CASTLRTGVSYEQYF
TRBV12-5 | CASGWTGQGLGYGYTF
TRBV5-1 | CASSRPTGNSANYGYTF
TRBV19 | CASSKAVGRGPVYGYTF
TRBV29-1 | CSAGFVGTGTHLLGYTF
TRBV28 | CASSSGQGAAGYTF
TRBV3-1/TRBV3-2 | CASSQGAAGNTIYF
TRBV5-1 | CASSLVGLARTDTQYF
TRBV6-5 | CASSPYGGGGYEQYF
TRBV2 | CASSGQGNEQFF
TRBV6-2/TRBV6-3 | CASSNQGGPQHF
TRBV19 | CASSRRRGGDEQFF
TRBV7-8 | CASSPQGKPYEQYF
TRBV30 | CACNFRENTEAFF
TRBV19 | CASSPRIRGETQYF
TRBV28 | CASSPTSGESYEQYF
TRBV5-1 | CASSLYGQIDGYTF
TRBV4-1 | CASSRIPRLAGGKETQYF